This entry lists 15 T cell receptor beta chains sequenced from one sample in a study of shared T cell receptors in the human thymus. Clones were read by immunoSEQ multiplex PCR, and TCRdb kept only the in-frame ones, dropping some. The table records 500,000 to 550,000 clones, more than 75% of them present only once. This sample was also put to use in a study of human thymus T cells.

Input material: thymocytes. The receptors were sampled from a boy under three years old with a congenital heart defect.

This sequence joins TRBV7-8 and TRBJ1-2; D unresolved. The V end was cut by 1 base, the J end by 6 bases, with 9 bases between. The CDR3 loop spans 13 amino acids. Germline-derived CDR1 and CDR2 are SGHVS and FQNEAQ. The CDR3 here is CASSLGSPDGYTF. As DNA, the CDR3 is TGTGCCAGCAGCTTAGGGTCACCGGATGGCTACACCTTC.

The V and J genes are TRBV4-2 and TRBJ1-5; tentative D call: TRBD1 (5 bases). CDR3 length equals 21 residues. V lost 1 base and J lost 0, with 25 bases in between. Germline CDR1 and CDR2: LGHNA and YNFKEQ. The CDR3: CASSQVQSAGRGVDSNQPQHF. CDR3 sequence (DNA): TGTGCCAGCAGCCAAGTGCAATCGGCAGGGCGGGGAGTGGATAGCAATCAGCCCCAGCATTTT.

The CDR3 nucleotides are TGTGCCAGCAGCTTTTCTAGCGGGAGTCAGACCCAGTACTTC. Its translation is CASSFSSGSQTQYF. The genes are TRBV7-9 and TRBJ2-5; 10 nucleotides line up with TRBD2. In germline, CDR1 is SEHNR, CDR2 FQNEAQ (reference sequence). The CDR3 is made up of 14 amino acids. Losses at the gene ends were 3 bases for V and 6 bases for J; bases not matched to a gene: 4.

The chain carries TRBV27 and TRBJ2-3; 16 bases match TRBD2. The CDR3 is 19 residues long. The V gene end was trimmed by 1 base and the J gene end by 1 base; junction bases not matched to a gene: 5. The germline CDR1 and CDR2 sequences are MNHEY and SMNVEV (reference sequence). CDR3 sequence reads: CASSLLGLAGGPGTDTQYF. The CDR3 DNA reads as TGTGCCAGCAGTTTATTGGGACTAGCGGGAGGGCCCGGCACAGATACGCAGTATTTT.

The J gene is TRBJ2-5, the V gene TRBV5-8; TRBD2 matches 10 bases. The CDR3 runs 15 residues. Germline values: CDR1 SGHTS, CDR2 YDEGEE. V gave up 10 bases and J gave up 3 bases; unmatched junction bases: 12. The CDR3 DNA reads TGTGCCCGGGTGGGTAGCGGGAGGTCTGAAGAGACCCAGTACTTC. Its translation is CARVGSGRSEETQYF.

To note about this clone: Other DNA sequences in this specimen translate into the identical CDR3. This chain connects TRBV5-1 to TRBJ1-1; no clear D gene. The V gene lost 0 bases and the J gene lost 1 base, with 4 bases spanning the gap. There are 13 residues in the CDR3. Per the germline V gene, CDR1 is SGHRS and CDR2 is YFSETQ. CDR3 in DNA: TGCGCCAGCAGCTTGGCTAGGAACACTGAAGCTTTCTTT. Translated: CASSLARNTEAFF.

This chain connects TRBV28 to TRBJ2-1, with 11 bases identical to TRBD1. The J segment lost 5 bases and the V segment lost 6 bases, leaving 3 bases of the junction unmatched. Germline assignment: CDR1 MDHEN and CDR2 SYDVKM. CDR3 size: 14 residues. Here the CDR3 reads CASRRDRGDNEQFF. The DNA of the CDR3 is TGTGCCAGCAGGAGGGACAGGGGGGACAATGAGCAGTTCTTC.

The chain uses TRBV12-5 and TRBJ1-1; D gene ambiguous. The CDR3 sequence is 15 residues long. The germline V gene encodes CDR1 LGHNT and CDR2 FRNRAP. Trimming took 1 base from V and 1 from J, leaving 10 bases between them. The DNA for the CDR3 is TGTGCTAGTGGTTTGGACGTCAGTTGGAACACTGAAGCTTTCTTT. This translates into CASGLDVSWNTEAFF. The variable domain in full, with the rest retrieved from reference TRBV12-5 and TRBJ1-1, is DARVTQTPRHKVTEMGQEVTMRCQPILGHNTVFWYRQTMMQGLELLAYFRNRAPLDDSGMPKDRFSAEMPDATLATLKIQPSEPRDSAVYFCASGLDVSWNTEAFFGQGTRLTVV.

The chain recombines TRBV14 with TRBJ1-4; D remains unclear. Germline assignment: CDR1 SGHDN and CDR2 FVKESK. The CDR3 extends over 18 amino acids. V was cut by 1 base and J by 1 base, with 16 bases left in between. DNA for the CDR3: TGTGCCAGCAGCCAAGTTCCGGACTCCCCGGGAACTAATGAAAAACTGTTTTTT. Translated, it gives CASSQVPDSPGTNEKLFF.

This sequence joins TRBV27 and TRBJ1-6, with D possibly being TRBD1 (5 bases). Germline CDR1 is MNHEY and CDR2 is SMNVEV (reference sequence). V lost 4 bases, J lost 10 bases, and 17 bases lay in between. There are 15 residues in the CDR3. As DNA, the CDR3 is TGTGCCAGCAGTTGGCGGAGGGAGGGACCATCACCCCTCCACTTT. Translating it yields CASSWRREGPSPLHF.

The J gene is TRBJ2-7, the V gene TRBV9; TRBD1 aligns across 7 bases. V gave up 4 bases and J gave up 0 bases; unmatched junction bases: 4. The CDR3 totals 14 residues. Germline V gene data show CDR1 as SGDLS and CDR2 as YYNGEE. CDR3 in amino acids: CASSSQGDSYEQYF. The CDR3 DNA reads as TGTGCCAGCAGCTCCCAGGGGGACTCCTACGAGCAGTACTTC.

This chain joins TRBV5-4 and TRBJ2-1, with 8 bases identical to TRBD1. Germline CDR1 SGHNT, CDR2 YYREEE (reference sequence). The V and J ends lost 9 bases and 7 bases, in that order; junction bases with no gene match: 15. The CDR3 extends over 15 amino acids. For the CDR3, the DNA is TGTGCCACCAACCTGTCACAGGGGGAGTGGAATGAGCAGTTCTTC. Its translation is CATNLSQGEWNEQFF.

The chain uses TRBV27 and TRBJ2-2; D not resolved. CDR3 length equals 13 residues. In germline, CDR1 is MNHEY, CDR2 SMNVEV (reference sequence). The V and J ends lost 5 bases and 2 bases respectively, with 6 bases between them. Written as DNA, the CDR3 is TGTGCCAGCAGTGTATTAAACACCGGGGAGCTGTTTTTT. Translating it yields CASSVLNTGELFF.

CDR3 sequence reads: CASSPTSGRGELFF. The DNA for the CDR3 is TGTGCCAGCAGCCCGACTAGCGGGAGGGGGGAGCTGTTTTTT. This rearrangement joins TRBV7-3 to TRBJ2-2, with 13 bases lining up with TRBD2. The CDR3 is 14 residues long. V shed 5 bases, J shed 8 bases, and the junction held 2 bases outside the gene matches. The germline gives CDR1 SGHTA, CDR2 FQGTGA.

This clone was found a few times. The chain couples TRBV12-2 to TRBJ2-7; whether TRBD1, the table's D call, matches the DNA was not checked. TRBV12-2 is marked as a pseudogene. The CDR3 extends over 17 amino acids. The CDR3 DNA follows: TGTGCAAGTCGCGCCCTTCGACCGGGACAGGGGGCCGGTGAGCAGTACTTC. This sequence encodes CASRALRPGQGAGEQYF.